This TCR beta chain was captured by sequencing in a study of blood T cell repertoires in COVID-19. As for the study in general: COVID-19 samples, acute and convalescent, were from the United States, Italy and Spain.

Method: immunoSEQ multiplex PCR; TCRdb's copy keeps in-frame clones and lacks some. The sample has 160,000 or so clones, about 80% seen once. Recovered status applied to Cohort 3 donors who had two consecutive negative PCRs. It also applied to those with clearance or with symptom resolution. Trimming cost V 4 bases and J 5 bases; bases outside gene matches: 13. The CDR3 is 17 residues long. Per germline, CDR1 MGHRA and CDR2 YSYEKL. The chain joins TRBV4-1 to TRBJ1-1; the match to TRBD1 covers 10 bases. The TCR was taken from a woman aged 55-69 years who had recovered from COVID-19. Material for sequencing was PBMCs or T cells enriched from blood (not recorded which). CDR3 bases: TGCGCCAGCAGCCTAGGGCCCGGGACAGGGGAGGTGACTGAAGCTTTCTTT. It codes for CASSLGPGTGEVTEAFF.